These 25 T cell receptor beta chains share one sample of origin, sequenced in a study of cytomegalovirus exposure and HLA in healthy donors. Data came from immunoSEQ multiplex PCR; TCRdb stores just in-frame clones and leaves some out. The sample lists approximately 300,000 clones, roughly nine tenths occurring once. The sample consisted of PBMCs. Receptors originate from a woman aged 30 to 39 in good health and CMV-seropositive.

This sequence joins TRBV6-5 and TRBJ2-7; 7 bases line up with TRBD1. The CDR3 spans 14 residues. Germline V CDR1 and CDR2: MNHEY, SVGAGI. V lost 2 bases to trimming and J lost 2 bases; unmatched junction nucleotides: 3. The CDR3 DNA is TGTGCCAGCAGTTACCAAGGGGGCCCCTACGAGCAGTACTTC. It specifies CASSYQGGPYEQYF.

The chain recombines TRBV28 with TRBJ2-1; 7 nucleotides align to TRBD1. The CDR3 runs to 14 residues. V was pared by 7 bases and J by 12 bases, with 15 bases of the junction left unmatched. Germline values: CDR1 MDHEN, CDR2 SYDVKM. The CDR3 here is CASTPDRVLGGQFF. The DNA for the CDR3 is TGTGCCAGCACCCCCGACAGGGTACTAGGTGGGCAGTTCTTC.

V and J are TRBV6-5 and TRBJ2-7; D gene ambiguous. The CDR3 covers 12 residues. Looked up from germline, CDR1 is MNHEY and CDR2 is SVGAGI. V lost 4 bases to trimming and J lost 1 base, with 5 bases between them. The CDR3 DNA follows: TGTGCCAGCAGTTTCGGTTCCTACGAGCAGTACTTC. Translating gives CASSFGSYEQYF.

The rearrangement links TRBV7-9 to TRBJ2-1; either TRBD1 or TRBD2 may fit D (5 bases each). The CDR3 consists of 17 residues. V lost 1 base, J lost 0 bases, and 13 bases lay in between. The V gene's germline CDR1 is SEHNR and CDR2 FQNEAQ (reference sequence). DNA for the CDR3: TGTGCCAGCAGCTTAGGACGGGCAGGGAGCTCCTACAATGAGCAGTTCTTC. It specifies CASSLGRAGSSYNEQFF.

Of note for this clone: The identical CDR3 is also encoded by other nucleotide sequences in the sample. This chain connects TRBV7-2 to TRBJ2-7; D gene uncertain. Germline assignment: CDR1 SGHTA and CDR2 FQGNSA. This CDR3 spans 12 amino acids. Trimming removed 1 base at V and 2 bases at J, with 3 bases between. For the CDR3, the DNA is TGTGCCAGCAGCTTAGTTCCCTACGAGCAGTACTTC. Translation: CASSLVPYEQYF.

The chain carries TRBV7-9 and TRBJ2-1; 10 bases map to TRBD2. The CDR3 spans 15 residues. CDR1 and CDR2 from the germline V gene are SEHNR and FQNEAQ (reference sequence). V trimming: 3 bases; J trimming: 9 bases; junction bases outside the gene matches: 8. In nucleotides, the CDR3 is TGTGCCAGCAGCTTCCCTAGGACTAGCGGACCTGAGCAGTTCTTC. Amino acid sequence: CASSFPRTSGPEQFF.

This chain links TRBV20-1 with TRBJ2-7, with D unresolved. The V and J ends lost 3 bases and 4 bases respectively, with 4 bases between them. CDR1 and CDR2 (germline): DFQATT, SNEGSKA (reference sequence). This CDR3 contains 10 residues. The CDR3 sequence is CSASPYEQYF. As DNA, the CDR3 is TGCAGTGCTAGCCCGTACGAGCAGTACTTC.

This sequence joins TRBV6-5 and TRBJ2-7; 11 bases line up with TRBD1. V was pared by 4 bases and J by 5 bases, with 7 bases of the junction left unmatched. The germline V gene has CDR1 MNHEY and CDR2 SVGAGI. The CDR3 is 15 residues long. The CDR3 region is CASSWTGGRRDEQYF. The DNA of the CDR3 is TGTGCCAGCAGTTGGACAGGGGGCCGGCGGGACGAGCAGTACTTC.

Only one count was recorded for this clone. V gene TRBV11-2 combines with J gene TRBJ2-7; 7 bases are shared with TRBD2. The ends lost 1 base at V and 0 bases at J; junction bases unmatched: 3. Germline V CDR1 and CDR2: SGHAT, FQNNGV. CDR3 size: 15 residues. CDR3 sequence: CASSLAGGSSYEQYF. Here the CDR3 DNA reads TGTGCCAGCAGCTTAGCGGGGGGTAGCTCCTACGAGCAGTACTTC.

The chain is built from TRBV4-2 and TRBJ2-5; D perhaps matches TRBD1 (6 bases). V dropped 1 base and J dropped 2 bases, with 14 bases sitting between them. This CDR3 region has 16 residues. The germline CDR1 and CDR2 sequences are LGHNA and YNFKEQ. The CDR3 protein is CASSQGGAGEQETQYF. The CDR3 region has the DNA TGTGCCAGCAGCCAAGGAGGGGCAGGGGAACAAGAGACCCAGTACTTC.

The V call is TRBV5-6, the J call TRBJ2-7, with 8 positions matching TRBD2. Germline CDR1 is SGHDT and CDR2 is YYEEEE. The CDR3 spans 13 residues. With 6 bases clipped from V and 3 bases from J, the junction kept 5 bases outside the gene matches. CDR3 amino acids: CASTTGTSYEQYF. Here the CDR3 DNA reads TGTGCCAGCACCACCGGGACTAGCTACGAGCAGTACTTC.

The chain employs TRBV4-2 and TRBJ2-7; 7 bases fit TRBD1. Germline lookup yields CDR1 LGHNA and CDR2 YNFKEQ. The CDR3 consists of 15 residues. V gave up 0 bases and J gave up 4 bases; unmatched junction bases: 6. The CDR3 DNA reads as TGTGCCAGCAGCCAAGATGAGGGGGCGTCTTACGAGCAGTACTTC. It specifies CASSQDEGASYEQYF.

The V and J genes are TRBV6-1 and TRBJ1-4, with no clear D. This CDR3 is built from 13 residues. Trimming left V 9 bases short and J 0 bases short, with 8 bases between. The germline CDR1 and CDR2 sequences are MNHNS and SASEGT. The DNA of the CDR3 is TGTGCCAGTAGGAGGACAACTAATGAAAAACTGTTTTTT. It yields the protein CASRRTTNEKLFF.

The V gene is TRBV5-6, the J gene TRBJ2-7; D call uncertain. Germline V gene data show CDR1 as SGHDT and CDR2 as YYEEEE. This CDR3 is 14 amino acids long. V gave up 0 bases and J gave up 6 bases, with 13 bases separating them. DNA for the CDR3: TGTGCCAGCAGCTTGGTTAGGAGAGCAGGCGAGCAGTACTTC. Protein sequence: CASSLVRRAGEQYF.

This clone was detected a few times. The chain is built from TRBV27 and TRBJ2-7; tentative D call: TRBD2 (5 bases). The germline CDR1 and CDR2 sequences are MNHEY and SMNVEV (reference sequence). This CDR3 contains 12 residues. Deletions cut 8 bases from V and 2 bases from J, with 10 bases between. The CDR3 spells CASRAGTYEQYF. Written as DNA, the CDR3 is TGTGCCAGCCGAGCCGGGACCTACGAGCAGTACTTC.

The rearrangement uses TRBV13 and TRBJ2-3; 8 nucleotides match TRBD2. Germline-derived CDR1 and CDR2 are PRHDT and FYEKMQ (reference sequence). The CDR3 is made up of 15 amino acids. V shed 6 bases, J shed 1 base, and the junction held 6 bases outside the gene matches. The chain's CDR3 is CASSHGLAGTDTQYF. CDR3 DNA sequence: TGTGCCAGCAGTCACGGACTAGCCGGCACAGATACGCAGTATTTT.

The chain carries TRBV28 and TRBJ2-7; D not resolved. V was cut by 5 bases and J by 0 bases, with 8 bases left in between. The CDR3 totals 13 residues. Per the germline V gene, CDR1 is MDHEN and CDR2 is SYDVKM. CDR3 in DNA: TGTGCCAGCAGTCAGACCCCCTCCTACGAGCAGTACTTC. This codes for CASSQTPSYEQYF.

The chain carries TRBV6-1 and TRBJ2-7, with D perhaps TRBD1 (5 bases). The germline gives CDR1 MNHNS, CDR2 SASEGT. V lost 6 bases, J lost 3 bases, and 12 bases lay in between. The CDR3 length is 13 residues. CDR3 coding DNA: TGTGCCAGCAGGAACAGGCAATTCTACGAGCAGTACTTC. As protein: CASRNRQFYEQYF.

V usage is TRBV5-1 and J usage is TRBJ2-1; D is possibly TRBD1 (6 bases). CDR1 and CDR2 (germline): SGHRS, YFSETQ. V dropped 3 bases and J dropped 10 bases, with 17 bases sitting between them. The CDR3 has 14 residues. CDR3 in amino acids: CASSSLTGFGEQFF. Here the CDR3 DNA reads TGCGCCAGCAGCTCACTAACAGGGTTTGGAGAGCAGTTCTTC.

The gene calls are TRBV4-1 and TRBJ2-1, with D perhaps matching TRBD1 or TRBD2 (5 bases each). CDR3 length: 15 residues. Germline loops: CDR1 MGHRA, CDR2 YSYEKL. V was pared by 0 bases and J by 7 bases, with 13 bases between. The CDR3 loop is CASSQETFGGNEQFF. The CDR3 region has the DNA TGCGCCAGCAGCCAAGAGACGTTTGGGGGAAATGAGCAGTTCTTC.

The chain is built from TRBV7-2 and TRBJ1-5; D gene uncertain. The V gene lost 1 base and the J gene lost 4 bases, with 11 bases spanning the gap. The CDR3 loop spans 15 amino acids. Germline CDR1 reads SGHTA; CDR2 reads FQGNSA. This chain's CDR3 is CASSLVGPINQPQHF. The CDR3 DNA sequence: TGTGCCAGCAGCTTAGTAGGCCCGATTAATCAGCCCCAGCATTTT.

V and J are TRBV6-6 and TRBJ1-5; 8 nucleotides line up with TRBD1. The CDR3 has 16 amino acids. Trimming took 0 bases from V and 5 from J; bases not matched to a gene: 6. Germline CDR1 is MNHNY and CDR2 is SVGAGI (reference sequence). CDR3 protein: CASSYSGQGLDQPQHF. CDR3 in DNA: TGTGCCAGCAGTTACTCCGGACAGGGACTAGATCAGCCCCAGCATTTT.

The CDR3 coding sequence is TGTGCCAGCACTCGAAGGGGCGGGGCGAAGTTCTTC. This encodes CASTRRGGAKFF. The V gene is TRBV6-5, the J gene TRBJ2-1; maybe TRBD2 (6 bases). The CDR3 loop spans 12 amino acids. The germline V gene encodes CDR1 MNHEY and CDR2 SVGAGI. Trimming pared 7 bases from V and 14 bases from J, leaving 18 bases between.

A single count supports this clone. The V and J genes are TRBV29-1 and TRBJ1-4, with 9 bases lining up with TRBD1. This CDR3 region has 14 residues. The V segment lost 2 bases and the J segment 7 bases; nucleotides outside the gene matches: 5. The germline V gene encodes CDR1 SQVTM and CDR2 ANQGSEA. The CDR3 DNA reads TGCAGCGTTGAACTACAGGGGGCGGGTGAAAAACTGTTTTTT. As protein: CSVELQGAGEKLFF.

CDR3 in DNA: TGTGCCAGCAGTTACGGGACTAGCGGACTTTACAATGAGCAGTTCTTC. It translates to CASSYGTSGLYNEQFF. V usage is TRBV6-5 and J usage is TRBJ2-1, with TRBD2 identical over 11 bases. The CDR3 covers 16 residues. V gave up 2 bases and J gave up 4 bases; unmatched junction bases: 4. CDR1 is MNHEY and CDR2 is SVGAGI in the germline V gene.